The 17 T cell receptor beta chains presented below share a single source sample, sequenced in a study of blood T cell repertoires in COVID-19. Assay used: immunoSEQ multiplex PCR; TCRdb lists only in-frame clones, some missing. The table has more than 50,000 clones, around 90% seen once. The sequencing input was peripheral blood. These TCRs come from a man in his sixties with active COVID-19.

Only one count was recorded for this clone. The chain employs TRBV27 and TRBJ1-2; TRBD1 matches at 9 bases. CDR1 and CDR2 from the germline V gene are MNHEY and SMNVEV (reference sequence). The ends lost 6 bases at V and 5 bases at J; junction bases unmatched: 7. The CDR3 length is 14 residues. The CDR3 region is CASSPGQGRYGYTF. CDR3 nucleotide sequence: TGTGCCAGCAGCCCGGGACAGGGACGGTATGGCTACACCTTC.

DNA for the CDR3: TGCGCCAGCACCCCCGGGGTCTCTGGGGCCAACGTCCTGACTTTC. This codes for CASTPGVSGANVLTF. V usage is TRBV5-1 and J usage is TRBJ2-6, with D possibly being TRBD2 (5 bases). Germline-derived CDR1 and CDR2 are SGHRS and YFSETQ. V was shortened by 6 bases and J by 0 bases, with 10 bases between the two germline ends. The length of the CDR3 is 15 residues.

The V and J genes are TRBV7-9 and TRBJ2-1, with 8 bases fitting TRBD2. The V and J ends lost 8 bases and 7 bases, in that order; junction bases with no gene match: 10. CDR3 length: 14 amino acids. Per the germline V gene, CDR1 is SEHNR and CDR2 is FQNEAQ (reference sequence). This CDR3 reads CASSFQGGRNEQFF. CDR3 sequence (DNA): TGTGCCAGCTCGTTCCAAGGCGGGAGGAATGAGCAGTTCTTC.

V is TRBV7-9 and J is TRBJ2-2, with TRBD1 matching over 12 bases. The length of the CDR3 is 14 residues. Germline V gene lookup returns CDR1 SEHNR and CDR2 FQNEAQ (reference sequence). Trimming cost V 9 bases and J 6 bases; bases outside gene matches: 5. Written as DNA, the CDR3 is TGTGCCAGGGGGACAGGGGGCACGGCCGGGGAGCTGTTTTTT. Its protein is CARGTGGTAGELFF.

The V call is TRBV13, the J call TRBJ2-1; 7 positions match TRBD2. With V trimmed by 8 bases and J by 0 bases, 7 bases remained unmatched. Germline assignment: CDR1 PRHDT and CDR2 FYEKMQ (reference sequence). This CDR3 has 15 residues. The DNA for the CDR3 is TGTGCCAGCTCCAGCGGGATGAGCTCCTACAATGAGCAGTTCTTC. Residues: CASSSGMSSYNEQFF.

This sequence joins TRBV2 and TRBJ2-7, with D tentatively TRBD1 (5 bases). This CDR3 has 15 residues. V was trimmed by 1 base and J by 2 bases, leaving 12 bases between them. Germline V gene data show CDR1 as SNHLY and CDR2 as FYNNEI. The CDR3: CASSEGQGSPYEQYF. The DNA for the CDR3 is TGTGCCAGCAGTGAAGGGCAGGGATCCCCCTACGAGCAGTACTTC.

In this sample, this clone turned up once. This sequence joins TRBV7-8 and TRBJ2-7; TRBD1 matches at 7 bases. Germline trimming cut 4 bases from V and 2 bases from J; bases unmatched to any gene: 8. Looked up from germline, CDR1 is SGHVS and CDR2 is FQNEAQ. The length of the CDR3 is 15 residues. CDR3: CASSYPQGLPYEQYF. The CDR3, as DNA: TGTGCCAGCAGCTACCCACAGGGGCTTCCCTACGAGCAGTACTTC.

There are many counts of this clone. The rearrangement joins TRBV19 to TRBJ1-2, with 10 nucleotides matching TRBD1. Germline CDR1 and CDR2: LNHDA and SQIVND (reference sequence). V was clipped by 8 bases and J by 8 bases; unmatched bases: 8. The CDR3 is made up of 13 amino acids. DNA for the CDR3: TGTGCCAGTGGAGGAGACAGGGGGCGAGGCTACACCTTC. Protein product: CASGGDRGRGYTF.

This chain links TRBV4-3 with TRBJ2-3; possibly TRBD1 for D (6 bases). The CDR3 has 17 residues. Germline V CDR1 and CDR2: LGHNA, YSLEER. V lost 0 bases and J 2 bases, leaving 15 bases between the germline ends. In nucleotides, the CDR3 is TGCGCCAGCAGCCAAGAACCCGCGGACAGTTTCACAGATACGCAGTATTTT. Translating gives CASSQEPADSFTDTQYF.

This chain joins TRBV5-6 and TRBJ2-7, with D perhaps TRBD2 (5 bases). Trimming left V 0 bases short and J 0 bases short, with 13 bases between. Germline V gives CDR1 SGHDT, CDR2 YYEEEE. This CDR3 has 16 residues. CDR3 sequence: CASSLGRGFLSYEQYF. DNA for the CDR3: TGTGCCAGCAGCTTGGGTCGGGGATTCCTCTCCTACGAGCAGTACTTC.

The chain links TRBV9 to TRBJ2-3; TRBD2 matches at 10 bases. The CDR3 is made up of 16 amino acids. Looked up from germline, CDR1 is SGDLS and CDR2 is YYNGEE. V lost 1 base and J lost 1; bases outside the gene matches: 3. CDR3 loop: CASSVWLAGGTDTQYF. In DNA, the CDR3 is TGTGCCAGCAGCGTATGGCTAGCGGGAGGCACAGATACGCAGTATTTT.

The rearrangement uses TRBV4-1 and TRBJ1-4; D not certain. Germline lookup yields CDR1 MGHRA and CDR2 YSYEKL. The V and J ends lost 0 bases and 6 bases respectively, with 8 bases between them. This CDR3 is 14 amino acids long. This chain's CDR3 is CASSQEGRDEKLFF. In DNA, the CDR3 is TGCGCCAGCAGCCAAGAGGGGAGAGATGAAAAACTGTTTTTT.

The CDR3 region is CASSPATGVYNEQFF. CDR3 nucleotide sequence: TGTGCCAGCTCACCCGCGACAGGGGTCTACAATGAGCAGTTCTTC. The rearrangement joins TRBV18 to TRBJ2-1; TRBD1 aligns across 8 bases. J was trimmed by 3 bases and V by 3 bases; bases with no gene match: 4. The germline V gene has CDR1 KGHSH and CDR2 LQKENI. This CDR3 region has 15 residues.

The chain employs TRBV5-1 and TRBJ1-4; 7 bases agree with TRBD1. CDR1 and CDR2 from the germline V gene are SGHRS and YFSETQ. The CDR3 is 15 amino acids. Unmatched junction bases numbered 11, after V lost 4 bases and J lost 8 bases. This CDR3 reads CASSERQGGGEKLFF. Written as DNA, the CDR3 is TGCGCCAGCAGCGAACGACAGGGCGGAGGAGAAAAACTGTTTTTT.

This chain connects TRBV6-6 to TRBJ2-7, with 9 bases lining up with TRBD1. The germline V gene encodes CDR1 MNHNY and CDR2 SVGAGI (reference sequence). The V and J ends lost 10 bases and 4 bases, in that order; junction bases with no gene match: 11. This CDR3 comprises 14 residues. Here the CDR3 reads CAISIQGAGYEQYF. For the CDR3, the DNA is TGTGCCATCTCTATACAGGGGGCAGGTTACGAGCAGTACTTC.

The gene calls are TRBV6-4 and TRBJ2-2; 7 positions match TRBD2. J lost 1 base, V lost 8 bases, and 7 bases had no gene match. Germline V gene data show CDR1 as MRHNA and CDR2 as SNTAGT. CDR3 length equals 15 residues. CDR3 amino acids: CASSEASGNTGELFF. The CDR3 DNA is TGTGCCAGCTCAGAGGCTAGCGGGAACACCGGGGAGCTGTTTTTT.

The chain employs TRBV19 and TRBJ1-2, with 8 bases that match TRBD1. CDR3 length: 13 residues. V lost 6 bases and J lost 8; bases outside the gene matches: 8. The V gene's germline CDR1 is LNHDA and CDR2 SQIVND (reference sequence). CDR3 sequence (DNA): TGTGCCAGTAGCCTGGACAGGGCGGTCGGCTACACCTTC. Translation gives CASSLDRAVGYTF.